This entry describes one T cell receptor (beta chain). The sample holds many counts of this clonotype. What this receptor recognizes is not known. Base qualities were left out, and no much larger clone turns up one base away. This sample was included in a study of T cells in Graves' hyperthyroidism and ophthalmopathy (dated by TCRdb to the late 2010s). Study-level background: Peripheral blood samples were taken at initial diagnosis, before any treatment was given. The study also compared thyroid tissue and blood T-cell repertoires from several Graves' hyperthyroidism patients. Following sampling, methimazole starting at 30 mg daily was given to hyperthyroidism patients, and high-dose intravenous methylprednisolone was given to ophthalmopathy patients. The paper reports TCR Vbeta CDR3 sequencing of over 120 peripheral blood samples: around 45 ophthalmopathy, around 80 hyperthyroidism and around 17 progressor patients. Prospective prediction of ophthalmopathy was tested in an independent validation cohort of approximately 19 hyperthyroidism patients and around 16 patients who later progressed to ophthalmopathy. TCR V-J signatures able to tell the groups apart were searched for in a discovery cohort of 100 patients, of whom over 40 had Graves' ophthalmopathy and under 65 had stable Graves' hyperthyroidism. The approximately 90 discovery patients were divided at random into training and test sets in a 7:3 ratio.

The TCR beta CDR3 regions were amplified from the RNA transcripts. The first round of RT-PCR for the TCR CDR3 was performed with the HTBI primer set and the Qiagen OneStep RT-PCR kit. The libraries were constructed in a second round of multiplex PCR and then size-selected and purified. The libraries were sequenced on an Illumina HiSeq2000 using paired-end 100 bp reads. The paper's data handling went like this. SOAPnuke was used to process the raw data, throwing out any read that contained adapters or uncalled bases, had a mean Phred below 15, or lacked an exact constant-primer or identifier match. High-quality paired reads were merged using COPE v1.2.5, and each unique nucleotide sequence was defined as a clonotype. Clonotypes were aligned to IMGT TRBV, TRBD and TRBJ reference segments using MiTCR v1.1. The analysis was restricted to V-J combinations with a frequency above 0.0001, which together covered roughly 99% of the repertoires. The TCS score was defined as F50 (clonal expansion) divided by E x V (chaos), with BLOSUM62-based TCRdist calculated between CDR3 peptides within each V-J. Welch's t-statistics and random forest reduced fewer than 550 V-J features to 10 to 15, which were used in a naive Bayes classifier (R e1071). Through fastp at Q25 and MiXCR, TCRdb rebuilt clones from the public reads, retaining in-frame beta chains. Rows merge per CDR3 protein into single entries with the most common DNA and genes. These V and J calls originate from TCRdb's pipeline instead of the authors' own analysis. The sample yields fewer than 700,000 distinct CDR3 sequences; 17% were counted once. The ten largest clonotypes hold approximately 18% of the sample.

Moderately to severely active disease, a Clinical Activity Score of at least 3, a NOSPECS grade of at least 4, and a duration under 3 months were present in ophthalmopathy patients. Patients with uncontrolled infections, other autoimmune diseases, pregnancy or lactation were excluded. Diagnoses were established on the basis of clinical symptoms, serum thyroxine and TRAb, thyroid ultrasound, and orbital computed tomography. PBMCs were isolated from 7.5 to 10 ml of fresh peripheral blood by Ficoll-Paque density gradient centrifugation. Total RNA was extracted using Trizol reagent, and RNA quality was assessed on an Agilent 2100 Bioanalyzer. The full study reports these points: In validation, the model predicted progression to ophthalmopathy with roughly 70% sensitivity and 72% to 75% specificity, a median of about six months before onset. Sample size was not statistically predetermined, and blinding of investigators to group allocation was not performed. Most expanded thyroid clonotypes (frequency above 0.001) were also detected in blood, suggesting blood repertoires may reflect thyroid immune responses. A 13 V-J signature model separated ophthalmopathy from stable hyperthyroidism, with just over 85% sensitivity and around 84% specificity in cross-validation and 80%/75% in testing.

This TCR derives from a woman between 18 and 30 years old with Graves' ophthalmopathy. What was sequenced was blood.

The CDR3 region: CASRTLAGGYNEQFF. The DNA sequence is given as TGTGCCAGCCGGACACTAGCGGGAGGCTACAATGAGCAGTTCTTC. The chain joins TRBV6-2 or TRBV6-3 to TRBJ2-1; 12 bases in the middle match TRBD2. CDR1 and CDR2, per the germline V gene, are MNHEY and SVGEGT. The CDR3, from cysteine to phenylalanine, totals 15 residues. Only the CDR3 region is kept as DNA, spanning 45 bases read in frame from base 1. Trimming accounts for 8 bases at V and 3 bases at J, while the number of junction bases matched to no gene is 5.